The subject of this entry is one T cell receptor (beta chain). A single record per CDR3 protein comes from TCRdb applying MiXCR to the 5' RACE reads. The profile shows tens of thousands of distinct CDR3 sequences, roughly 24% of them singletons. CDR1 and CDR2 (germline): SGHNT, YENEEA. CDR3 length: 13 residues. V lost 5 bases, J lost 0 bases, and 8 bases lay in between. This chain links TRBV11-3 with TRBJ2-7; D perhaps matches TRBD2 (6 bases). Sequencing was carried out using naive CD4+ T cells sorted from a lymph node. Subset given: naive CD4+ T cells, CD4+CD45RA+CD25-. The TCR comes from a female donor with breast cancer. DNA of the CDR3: TGTGCCAGCAGCCCCGGGAGCTCCTACGAGCAGTACTTC. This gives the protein CASSPGSSYEQYF.